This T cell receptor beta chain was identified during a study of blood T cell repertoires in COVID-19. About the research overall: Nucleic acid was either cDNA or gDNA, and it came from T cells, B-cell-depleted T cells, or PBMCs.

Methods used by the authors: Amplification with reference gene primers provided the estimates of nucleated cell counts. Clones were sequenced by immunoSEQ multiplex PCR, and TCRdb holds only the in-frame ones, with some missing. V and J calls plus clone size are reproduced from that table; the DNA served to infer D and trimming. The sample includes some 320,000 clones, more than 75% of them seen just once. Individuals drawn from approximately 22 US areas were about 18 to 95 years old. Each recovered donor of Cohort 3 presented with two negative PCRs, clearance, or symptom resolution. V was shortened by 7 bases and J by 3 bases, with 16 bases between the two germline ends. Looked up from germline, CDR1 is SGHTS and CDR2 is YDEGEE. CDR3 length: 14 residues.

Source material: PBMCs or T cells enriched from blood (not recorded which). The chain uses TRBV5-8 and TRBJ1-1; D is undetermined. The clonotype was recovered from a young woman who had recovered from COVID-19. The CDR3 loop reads CASRIWHEDTEAFF. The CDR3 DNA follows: TGTGCCAGCCGTATTTGGCATGAGGACACTGAAGCTTTCTTT.